The rows below give T cell receptor beta chains drawn from one sample of a study of cytomegalovirus exposure and HLA in healthy donors. Assay: immunoSEQ multiplex PCR; the TCRdb copy retains only in-frame clones and omits some. The sample has 100,000 to 150,000 clones; about 88% are singletons. The sample taken for sequencing was PBMCs. These receptors were taken from a woman between 18 and 29 years old in good health and CMV-seronegative. The conserved cysteine and the conserved F or W are not part of the CDR3 here. The order of the fields is J gene, V gene, clone size, CDR3 protein. Clone sizes are given selectively: once, few, many, or a class where the clone is expanded.

>TRBJ1-1|TRBV15|.
ATSRGPGRGYGTEAF
>TRBJ1-4|TRBV2|.
ASNRGVRGDEKLF
>TRBJ2-1|TRBV28|.
ASSLGTGFYNEQF
>TRBJ2-3|TRBV18|.
ASSTGQHTDTQY
>TRBJ2-3|TRBV29-1|.
SEGRGGVADTQY
>TRBJ1-2|TRBV28|.
ASSPSGGQHYGYT
>TRBJ1-1|TRBV5-1|.
ASSLKDTPTEAF
>TRBJ1-1|TRBV19|once
ASSIALGNTEAF
>TRBJ1-1|TRBV5-6|.
ASSWDRGVGTEAF
>TRBJ1-2|TRBV2|few
ASIPPQSYGYT
>TRBJ1-4|TRBV6-1|.
ASSTGAHEKLF
>TRBJ1-2|TRBV2|.
ASSREPNYGYT
>TRBJ1-4|TRBV6-1|.
ASSGLDSFNEKLF
>TRBJ2-5|TRBV7-2|.
ASSLAAGGSRRFWDQETQY
>TRBJ1-2|TRBV29-1|.
SGLDSTSYGYT
>TRBJ2-5|TRBV7-9|.
ASSTDGGAQY
>TRBJ2-2|TRBV7-2|.
ASSPRISGELF
>TRBJ1-1|TRBV28|.
ASSPGLSGRSF
>TRBJ2-2|TRBV7-9|.
ASSLGGRDTGELF
>TRBJ2-7|TRBV15|.
ATRTGGSSYEQY
>TRBJ2-7|TRBV25-1|.
ASLATSSYEQY
>TRBJ2-7|TRBV28|once
ASSLSLKVAGGSYEQY
>TRBJ1-4|TRBV2|.
ASSPTGYPDEKLF
>TRBJ1-1|TRBV29-1|.
SYLDRGGTEAF
>TRBJ2-7|TRBV7-2|.
ASSFGLAGKYEQY
>TRBJ1-5|TRBV7-2|.
ASSVTGDQPQH
>TRBJ2-3|TRBV7-9|.
ATPRGGRATDTQY
>TRBJ2-2|TRBV10-2|.
ASSDGLVYTGELF
>TRBJ2-3|TRBV27|.
ASTKWGGADTQY
>TRBJ1-4|TRBV28|.
ASSSGTLEKLF
>TRBJ1-2|TRBV30|.
AWSVVTGTNYGYT
>TRBJ2-1|TRBV6-5|once
ASSYSTGAVYNEQF
>TRBJ1-5|TRBV6-5|.
ASRGSSNQPQH
>TRBJ2-3|TRBV7-2|.
ASSLEAGGPPDTQY
>TRBJ2-2|TRBV28|.
ASSLWTGANTGELF
>TRBJ2-1|TRBV6-4|.
ASSGGTGASEQF
>TRBJ2-2|TRBV5-1|.
ASSSGGSGPVGELF
>TRBJ1-1|TRBV19|.
ASRSNSQGAAEAF